The clone carrying this T cell receptor beta chain was seen repeatedly, ten times or more. Unique molecular identifiers were incorporated when the TCRbeta library was constructed. TCRdb called the PCR reads again in MiXCR, with one record for every CDR3 protein. The sample yields 350,000 to 400,000 distinct CDR3 sequences, over 20% seen once. This sample is drawn from a study of T-cell reconstitution after alpha-beta-depleted transplantation in children. The CDR3 contains 12 residues. Germline CDR1 and CDR2: SQVTM and ANQGSEA. The V end lost 5 bases, the J end lost 5 bases, and 9 bases lay between the germline ends.

This sample comprised PBMCs from the stem cell graft donor, obtained from the stem cell graft. This rearrangement joins TRBV29-1 to TRBJ2-2; no clear D. The receptor was isolated from a human donor who donated a stem cell graft to a child with acute myeloid leukemia. The CDR3 loop is CSVHRATGELFF. In DNA form, the CDR3 reads TGCAGCGTTCATCGGGCTACCGGGGAGCTGTTTTTT.